Detailed here is one T cell receptor (beta chain). Antigen: not known. Quantitative 5'-RACE with molecular barcodes produced the TCR beta libraries. MiXCR was run by TCRdb on the 5' RACE reads, yielding one entry per CDR3 protein. This sample has 380,000 or so distinct CDR3 sequences, with about 20% found just once. CDR1 is SEHNR, CDR2 FQNEAQ, per germline (reference sequence). With V trimmed by 5 bases and J by 4 bases, 6 bases remained unmatched. The CDR3 totals 16 residues. These data belong to a study of CD8 T cells in ankylosing spondylitis. General study points: Earlier work had already found some motif variants in reactive arthritis synovial fluid and blood. Reported data indicate significant enrichment of disease-linked clones within matched ankylosing spondylitis synovial fluid. There was a TCR beta motif, made of several highly homologous variants, that appeared characteristic of ankylosing spondylitis blood.

This clonotype originated in a male donor with ankylosing spondylitis or in good health (not recorded which). This chain uses TRBV7-9 with TRBJ2-5; TRBD2 matches at 14 bases. Specimen: blood, either unsorted or a sorted T cell fraction (not recorded which). The CDR3 protein is CASSETSGGAGETQYF. CDR3 nucleotide sequence: TGTGCCAGCAGCGAGACTAGCGGGGGGGCCGGAGAGACCCAGTACTTC. Together with reference TRBV7-9 and TRBJ2-5, the CDR3 gives the full variable domain: DTGVSQNPRHKITKRGQNVTFRCDPISEHNRLYWYRQTLGQGPEFLTYFQNEAQLEKSRLLSDRFSAERPKGSFSTLEIQRTEQGDSAMYLCASSETSGGAGETQYFGPGTRLLVL.